This TCR beta chain stems from a study of cytomegalovirus exposure and HLA in healthy donors. About the study: HLA-typed donors contributed about 85 million unique TCRs, which were held in an early data release. Study-level points and caveats: In an earlier analysis, in 587 donors, most V segments appeared productive either ~90% or ~30% of the time. The authors confirmed in vitro that three CMV-associated chains were specific for CMV antigens.

About this clone itself: As yet, its antigen is unknown.

In the PCR, 60 Vbeta and 13 Jbeta primers were used. Some clones are missing from TCRdb's copy, which holds only in-frame ones; the method was immunoSEQ multiplex PCR. The table has fewer than 200,000 clones, about four fifths seen once. Germline V gene sequence: CDR1 MNHNY, CDR2 SVGAGI (reference sequence). The length of the CDR3 is 14 residues. The germline V and J ends were trimmed by 0 bases and 8 bases, with 13 bases remaining between them. The sequenced material came from PBMCs. V is TRBV6-6 and J is TRBJ1-2, with unresolved D. This sequence originates from a young woman in good health and CMV-seronegative. The CDR3 sequence: CASSYSQDSLGYTF. The CDR3 DNA is TGTGCCAGCAGTTACTCGCAGGATAGTTTAGGCTACACCTTC.